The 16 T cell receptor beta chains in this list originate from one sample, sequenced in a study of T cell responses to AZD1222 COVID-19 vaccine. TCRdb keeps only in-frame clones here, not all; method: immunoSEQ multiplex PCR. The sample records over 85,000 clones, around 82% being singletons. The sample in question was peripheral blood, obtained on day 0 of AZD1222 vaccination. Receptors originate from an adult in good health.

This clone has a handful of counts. The CDR3 region is CASSYSGTSYGELFF. The CDR3, as DNA: TGTGCCAGCAGTTACTCGGGGACTAGCTACGGGGAGCTGTTTTTT. The rearrangement links TRBV6-2 or TRBV6-3 to TRBJ2-2; the match to TRBD2 covers 9 bases. The CDR3 totals 15 residues. CDR1 and CDR2 (germline): MNHEY, SVGEGT. Trimming took 0 bases from V and 7 from J; bases not matched to a gene: 3.

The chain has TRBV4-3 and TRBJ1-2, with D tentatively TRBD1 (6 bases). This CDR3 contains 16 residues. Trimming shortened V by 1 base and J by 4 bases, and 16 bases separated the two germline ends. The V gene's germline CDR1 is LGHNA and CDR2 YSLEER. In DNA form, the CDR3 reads TGCGCCAGCAGCCAAGGTGCGGGGGCTGAGGGCTATGGCTACACCTTC. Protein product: CASSQGAGAEGYGYTF.

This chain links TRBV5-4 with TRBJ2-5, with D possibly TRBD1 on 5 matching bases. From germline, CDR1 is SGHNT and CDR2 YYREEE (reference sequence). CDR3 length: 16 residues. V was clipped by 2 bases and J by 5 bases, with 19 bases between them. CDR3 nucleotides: TGTGCCAGCAGCTTTTCCAGTATGAACCCAGGGGAGACCCAGTACTTC. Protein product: CASSFSSMNPGETQYF. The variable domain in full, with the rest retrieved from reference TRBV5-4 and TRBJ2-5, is ETGVTQSPTHLIKTRGQQVTLRCSSQSGHNTVSWYQQALGQGPQFIFQYYREEENGRGNFPPRFSGLQFPNYSSELNVNALELDDSALYLCASSFSSMNPGETQYFGPGTRLLVL.

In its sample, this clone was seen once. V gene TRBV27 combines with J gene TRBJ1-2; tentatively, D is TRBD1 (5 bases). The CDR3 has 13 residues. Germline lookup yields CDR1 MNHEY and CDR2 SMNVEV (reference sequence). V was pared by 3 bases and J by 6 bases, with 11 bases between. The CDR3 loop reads CASSFGTSDGYTF. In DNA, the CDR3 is TGTGCCAGCAGTTTCGGGACTTCCGATGGCTACACCTTC.

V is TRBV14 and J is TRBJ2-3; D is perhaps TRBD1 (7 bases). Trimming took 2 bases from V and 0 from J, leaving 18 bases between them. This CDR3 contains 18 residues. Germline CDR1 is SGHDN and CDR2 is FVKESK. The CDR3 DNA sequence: TGTGCCAGCAGCCAAACAAGGACAGGCGGGGTTAGCACAGATACGCAGTATTTT. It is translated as CASSQTRTGGVSTDTQYF.

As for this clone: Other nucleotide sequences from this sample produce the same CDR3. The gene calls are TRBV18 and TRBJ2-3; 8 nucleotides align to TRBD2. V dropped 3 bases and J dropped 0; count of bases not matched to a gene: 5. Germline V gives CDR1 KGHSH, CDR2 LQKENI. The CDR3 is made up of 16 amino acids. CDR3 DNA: TGTGCCAGCTCACCGCCCACTAGCGGTAGCACAGATACGCAGTATTTT. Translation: CASSPPTSGSTDTQYF.

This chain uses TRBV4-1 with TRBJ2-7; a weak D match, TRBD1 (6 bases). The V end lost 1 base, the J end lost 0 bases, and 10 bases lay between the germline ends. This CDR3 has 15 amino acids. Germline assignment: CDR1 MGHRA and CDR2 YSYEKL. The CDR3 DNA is TGCGCCAGCAGCCAAGTAGGACAGTCCTCCTACGAGCAGTACTTC. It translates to CASSQVGQSSYEQYF.

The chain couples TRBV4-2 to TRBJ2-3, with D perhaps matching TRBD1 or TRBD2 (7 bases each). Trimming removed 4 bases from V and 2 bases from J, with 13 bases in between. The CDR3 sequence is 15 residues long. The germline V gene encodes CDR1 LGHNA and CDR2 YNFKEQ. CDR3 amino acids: CASSLGGGNTDTQYF. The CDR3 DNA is TGTGCCAGCAGCCTGGGAGGGGGCAACACAGATACGCAGTATTTT.

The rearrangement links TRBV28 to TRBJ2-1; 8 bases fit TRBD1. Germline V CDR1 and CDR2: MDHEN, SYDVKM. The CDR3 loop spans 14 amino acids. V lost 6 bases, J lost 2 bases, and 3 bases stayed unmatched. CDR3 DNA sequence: TGTGCCAGCAGGGTGACAGGGGCCTACAATGAGCAGTTCTTC. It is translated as CASRVTGAYNEQFF.

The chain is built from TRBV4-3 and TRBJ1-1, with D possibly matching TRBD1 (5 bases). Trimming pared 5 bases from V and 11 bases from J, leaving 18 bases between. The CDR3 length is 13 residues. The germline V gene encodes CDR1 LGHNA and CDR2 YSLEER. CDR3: CASSSYVGPGAFF. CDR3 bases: TGCGCCAGCAGCTCGTACGTGGGGCCAGGGGCTTTCTTT.

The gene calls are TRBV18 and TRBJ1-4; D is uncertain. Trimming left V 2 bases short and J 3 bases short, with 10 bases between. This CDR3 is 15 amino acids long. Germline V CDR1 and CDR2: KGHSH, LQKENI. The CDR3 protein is CASSPRSSPNEKLFF. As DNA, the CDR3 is TGTGCCAGCTCACCAAGGTCCAGCCCTAATGAAAAACTGTTTTTT.

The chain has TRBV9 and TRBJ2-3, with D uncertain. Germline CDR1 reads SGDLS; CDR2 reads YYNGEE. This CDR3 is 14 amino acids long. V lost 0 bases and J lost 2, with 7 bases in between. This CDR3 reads CASSVGQITDTQYF. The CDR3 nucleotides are TGTGCCAGCAGCGTAGGCCAGATCACAGATACGCAGTATTTT.

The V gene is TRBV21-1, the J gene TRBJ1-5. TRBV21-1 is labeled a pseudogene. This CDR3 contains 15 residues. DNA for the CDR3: TGTGCCAGCCTGGTAGCACCAACCGATTATCAGCCCCAGCATTTT. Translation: CASLVAPTDYQPQHF.

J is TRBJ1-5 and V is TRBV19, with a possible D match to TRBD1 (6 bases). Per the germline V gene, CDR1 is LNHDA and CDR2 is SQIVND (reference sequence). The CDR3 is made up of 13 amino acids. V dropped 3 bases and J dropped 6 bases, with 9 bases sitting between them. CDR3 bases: TGTGCCAGTAGTATGGGGGGGCTTCAGCCCCAGCATTTT. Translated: CASSMGGLQPQHF.

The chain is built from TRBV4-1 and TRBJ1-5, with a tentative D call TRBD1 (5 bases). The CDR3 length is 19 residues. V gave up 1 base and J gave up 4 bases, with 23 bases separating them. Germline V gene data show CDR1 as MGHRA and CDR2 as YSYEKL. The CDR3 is CASSQAGTPITTSNQPQHF. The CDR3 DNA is TGCGCCAGCAGCCAAGCCGGGACTCCCATCACAACGTCAAATCAGCCCCAGCATTTT.

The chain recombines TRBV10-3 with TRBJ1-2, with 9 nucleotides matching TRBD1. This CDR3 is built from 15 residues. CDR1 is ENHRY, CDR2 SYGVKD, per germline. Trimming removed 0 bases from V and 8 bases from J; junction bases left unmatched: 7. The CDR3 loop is CAISESGDRVRGYTF. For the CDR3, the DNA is TGTGCCATCAGTGAGTCCGGGGACAGGGTGAGAGGCTACACCTTC.